This TCR beta chain was profiled in a study of blood T cell repertoires in COVID-19. Study details: COVID-19 samples collected from the United States, Italy and Spain covered acute and convalescent phases. PBMCs, B-cell-depleted T cells, or T cells were the source of the cDNA or gDNA that made up the material.

Study processing details: Amplification from reference gene primers served as the basis for estimated nucleated cell counts. Some clones are missing from TCRdb's copy, which holds only in-frame ones; the method was immunoSEQ multiplex PCR. V and J calls and clone size are those listed in that table; D and trimming were worked out from the DNA. Among roughly 250,000 clones listed, about 68% were seen once. This CDR3 comprises 15 residues. The germline V gene has CDR1 SGHKS and CDR2 YYEKEE (reference sequence). V trimming: 3 bases; J trimming: 4 bases; junction bases outside the gene matches: 4. This clonotype originated in a woman older than 75 with acute or convalescent COVID-19. The chain has TRBV5-5 and TRBJ2-1, with TRBD1 matching 10 bases. The sequenced sample was peripheral blood. CDR3 sequence (DNA): TGTGCCAGCAGCTCTGAGGGACAGGGGTACAATGAGCAGTTCTTC. Residues: CASSSEGQGYNEQFF.